The 28 T cell receptor beta chains below come from one sample, sequenced in a study of beta chain features in type 1 diabetes. Overall study findings and caveats: TCRB CDR3s were moderately but significantly shorter in Type 1 diabetes patients in all four CD4+ subsets.

The study reverse transcribed the entire isolated RNA, so it sequenced expressed TCRB transcripts. Measured with immunoSEQ multiplex PCR; TCRdb has only the in-frame clones, and not every one. Of about 650,000 clones in the sample, approximately 13% were seen once. Their cognate antigens are unknown. The sample consisted of naive CD4+ T cells from blood. These receptors were obtained from a man younger than 45 with type 1 diabetes.

The CDR3 sequence is CSGGTGWDSKGNEQFF. The CDR3 coding sequence is TGCAGCGGCGGGACAGGGTGGGACTCTAAGGGGAATGAGCAGTTCTTC. This chain joins TRBV29-1 and TRBJ2-1; 9 nucleotides line up with TRBD1. The CDR3 loop spans 16 amino acids. Germline CDR1 is SQVTM and CDR2 is ANQGSEA. With 7 bases clipped from V and 7 bases from J, the junction kept 17 bases outside the gene matches.

The chain employs TRBV2 and TRBJ1-6; 7 bases map to TRBD1. The CDR3 spans 15 residues. V dropped 3 bases and J dropped 5; count of bases not matched to a gene: 4. CDR1 and CDR2 from the germline V gene are SNHLY and FYNNEI. The CDR3 is CASSEGQFDNSPLHF. DNA of the CDR3: TGTGCCAGCAGTGAGGGACAGTTTGATAATTCACCCCTCCACTTT. The full variable domain, its missing parts supplied by reference TRBV2 and TRBJ1-6, is EPEVTQTPSHQVTQMGQEVILRCVPISNHLYFYWYRQILGQKVEFLVSFYNNEISEKSEIFDDQFSVERPDGSNFTLKIRSTKLEDSAMYFCASSEGQFDNSPLHFGNGTRLTVT.

The chain carries TRBV25-1 and TRBJ2-5; 8 bases match TRBD1. V lost 2 bases and J lost 5; bases outside the gene matches: 10. CDR1 MGHDK and CDR2 SYGVNS come from the germline V gene. CDR3 length equals 16 residues. CDR3 region: CASSEEGRGRLETQYF. CDR3 nucleotides: TGTGCCAGCAGTGAAGAGGGCAGGGGGCGCTTGGAGACCCAGTACTTC.

Only a few counts were recorded for this clone. The chain carries TRBV29-1 and TRBJ1-2; no firm D call. The CDR3 has 11 residues. Germline V lookup: CDR1 SQVTM, CDR2 ANQGSEA. Deletions cut 3 bases from V and 7 bases from J, with 9 bases between. The CDR3 region has the DNA TGCAGCGTTGACAGAGGAAGTGGCTACACCTTC. It yields the protein CSVDRGSGYTF.

This clone has only a few counts. The rearrangement joins TRBV6-1 to TRBJ2-5; no clear D. The ends were cut back, 0 bases at V and 5 bases at J, with 13 bases in the middle. Per the germline V gene, CDR1 is MNHNS and CDR2 is SASEGT. The CDR3 is 15 residues long. The CDR3 sequence: CASSEARLVGETQYF. Here the CDR3 DNA reads TGTGCCAGCAGTGAAGCGCGTTTGGTGGGGGAGACCCAGTACTTC.

This clone was counted only a few times. The chain has TRBV5-4 and TRBJ2-5; D unresolved. V lost 3 bases and J lost 2, with 8 bases in between. The CDR3 runs to 13 residues. Germline CDR1 reads SGHNT; CDR2 reads YYREEE (reference sequence). In DNA form, the CDR3 reads TGTGCCAGCAGCTGGACGGGTCAAGAGACCCAGTACTTC. Its protein is CASSWTGQETQYF. Full variable domain (outside the CDR3, taken from reference TRBV5-4 and TRBJ2-5): ETGVTQSPTHLIKTRGQQVTLRCSSQSGHNTVSWYQQALGQGPQFIFQYYREEENGRGNFPPRFSGLQFPNYSSELNVNALELDDSALYLCASSWTGQETQYFGPGTRLLVL.

The chain recombines TRBV6-6 with TRBJ1-1; possibly TRBD1 for D (5 bases). Germline V CDR1 and CDR2: MNHNY, SVGAGI (reference sequence). Trimming shortened V by 6 bases and J by 4 bases, and 12 bases separated the two germline ends. This CDR3 is built from 13 residues. The CDR3 region has the DNA TGTGCCAGCAGATCCCCAGGGAGCACTGAAGCTTTCTTT. Translating gives CASRSPGSTEAFF.

The sample holds a few counts of this clone. This rearrangement joins TRBV19 to TRBJ1-5; the match to TRBD1 covers 10 bases. CDR1 and CDR2 from the germline V gene are LNHDA and SQIVND (reference sequence). CDR3 length equals 15 residues. The junction had 6 bases not matched to a gene; V was cut back by 3 bases and J by 7 bases. As DNA, the CDR3 is TGTGCCAGTAGTATCGCGACAGGGGGCGAGCAGCCCCAGCATTTT. This encodes CASSIATGGEQPQHF.

The rearrangement uses TRBV30 and TRBJ1-3; 10 bases align to TRBD1. The V gene end was trimmed by 5 bases and the J gene end by 0 bases; junction bases not matched to a gene: 1. CDR1 GTSNPN and CDR2 SVGIG come from the germline V gene (reference sequence). The CDR3 runs 14 residues. This CDR3 reads CAWGDRGSGNTIYF. In DNA form, the CDR3 reads TGTGCCTGGGGGGACAGGGGCTCTGGAAACACCATATATTTT. The full variable domain, completed using reference TRBV30 and TRBJ1-3, is SQTIHQWPATLVQPVGSPLSLECTVEGTSNPNLYWYRQAAGRGLQLLFYSVGIGQISSEVPQNLSASRPQDRQFILSSKKLLLSDSGFYLCAWGDRGSGNTIYFGEGSWLTVV.

This clone occurred a few times. This specimen includes other DNA sequences encoding the same CDR3. The rearrangement links TRBV7-2 to TRBJ1-6; 9 bases fit TRBD1. V was pared by 1 base and J by 7 bases, with 2 bases of the junction left unmatched. The CDR3 runs to 15 residues. From germline, CDR1 is SGHTA and CDR2 FQGNSA. The CDR3 loop is CASSLGDRVNSPLHF. The DNA for the CDR3 is TGTGCCAGCAGCTTAGGGGACAGGGTGAATTCACCCCTCCACTTT.

This clone appeared a few times. The chain uses TRBV7-2 and TRBJ2-7; TRBD2 aligns across 7 bases. CDR1 is SGHTA and CDR2 is FQGNSA in the germline V gene. The CDR3 runs 14 residues. Trimming cost V 8 bases and J 5 bases; bases outside gene matches: 12. DNA of the CDR3: TGTGCCAGCCAACCACGGGAGGATTCCCACGAGCAGTACTTC. Residues: CASQPREDSHEQYF.

The gene calls are TRBV14 and TRBJ1-2; 7 nucleotides align to TRBD1. After removal of 6 bases from V and 7 bases from J, the junction contained 5 bases not matched to a gene. CDR1 is SGHDN and CDR2 is FVKESK in the germline V gene. The CDR3 has 12 amino acids. As DNA, the CDR3 is TGTGCCAGCAGTTCACCAGGGGGTGGCTACACCTTC. Its translation: CASSSPGGGYTF. Drawing the rest from reference TRBV14 and TRBJ1-2, the complete variable domain is EAGVTQFPSHSVIEKGQTVTLRCDPISGHDNLYWYRRVMGKEIKFLLHFVKESKQDESGMPNNRFLAERTGGTYSTLKVQPAELEDSGVYFCASSSPGGGYTFGSGTRLTVV.

This clone was counted between two and nine times. The chain links TRBV14 to TRBJ1-4; 7 bases fit TRBD1. Germline V gene sequence: CDR1 SGHDN, CDR2 FVKESK. The CDR3 sequence is 19 residues long. V shed 4 bases, J shed 5 bases, and the junction held 19 bases outside the gene matches. CDR3 in amino acids: CASSPPRGTARAENEKLFF. DNA for the CDR3: TGTGCCAGCAGCCCCCCAAGGGGGACAGCTAGAGCCGAGAATGAAAAACTGTTTTTT. The complete variable domain, with remaining parts taken from reference TRBV14 and TRBJ1-4, reads EAGVTQFPSHSVIEKGQTVTLRCDPISGHDNLYWYRRVMGKEIKFLLHFVKESKQDESGMPNNRFLAERTGGTYSTLKVQPAELEDSGVYFCASSPPRGTARAENEKLFFGSGTQLSVL.

The V call is TRBV7-6, the J call TRBJ2-7, with 8 bases identical to TRBD1. In germline, CDR1 is SGHVS, CDR2 FNYEAQ. V was pared by 5 bases and J by 0 bases, with 3 bases of the junction left unmatched. This CDR3 spans 14 amino acids. The CDR3 protein is CASSTRGHSYEQYF. CDR3 coding DNA: TGTGCCAGCAGCACCAGGGGGCACTCCTACGAGCAGTACTTC.

This clone has more than one count but fewer than ten. V gene TRBV6-5 combines with J gene TRBJ2-3, with 9 positions matching TRBD2. CDR3 length: 14 amino acids. J was trimmed by 6 bases and V by 2 bases; bases with no gene match: 3. Looked up from germline, CDR1 is MNHEY and CDR2 is SVGAGI. The CDR3, as DNA: TGTGCCAGCAGTTACGCGGGGGGGCGGGATACGCAGTATTTT. Translating it yields CASSYAGGRDTQYF.

This clone showed up just a few times. The chain combines TRBV5-4 with TRBJ2-7; D not certain. Trimming cost V 0 bases and J 0 bases, with 7 bases left between them. The CDR3 is made up of 14 amino acids. The germline CDR1 and CDR2 sequences are SGHNT and YYREEE (reference sequence). The CDR3 DNA sequence: TGTGCCAGCAGCTTGGAACTAAACTCCTACGAGCAGTACTTC. Residues: CASSLELNSYEQYF.

The CDR3 coding sequence is TGTGCCAGCAGTGGACAGGGAGGCACTGAAGCTTTCTTT. It specifies CASSGQGGTEAFF. The genes are TRBV27 and TRBJ1-1; 8 bases are a match to TRBD1. Germline V CDR1 and CDR2: MNHEY, SMNVEV (reference sequence). V dropped 5 bases and J dropped 4; count of bases not matched to a gene: 3. The CDR3 runs 13 residues.

V is TRBV11-3 and J is TRBJ1-6; D not certain. Germline V gene lookup returns CDR1 SGHNT and CDR2 YENEEA. The CDR3 loop spans 14 amino acids. Trimming stripped 5 bases from V and 7 bases from J, with 12 bases between. In nucleotides, the CDR3 is TGTGCCAGCAGCCCACCAACGGGGAATTCACCCCTCCACTTT. Translating gives CASSPPTGNSPLHF.

The genes are TRBV9 and TRBJ2-3; 12 bases map to TRBD2. This CDR3 comprises 16 residues. Trimming removed 0 bases from V and 4 bases from J; junction bases left unmatched: 3. The germline V gene encodes CDR1 SGDLS and CDR2 YYNGEE. CDR3 sequence: CASSVVPSGGADTQYF. The CDR3 DNA sequence: TGTGCCAGCAGCGTAGTTCCTAGCGGGGGGGCAGATACGCAGTATTTT.

This clone appeared a few times. CDR3: CASGSDSLGNEQFF. For the CDR3, the DNA is TGTGCTAGTGGTTCGGACAGCTTAGGGAATGAGCAGTTCTTC. The rearrangement links TRBV12-5 to TRBJ2-1, with a possible D match to TRBD1 (6 bases). V was clipped by 4 bases and J by 7 bases, with 14 bases between them. The CDR3 has 14 amino acids. Germline lookup yields CDR1 LGHNT and CDR2 FRNRAP.

The V and J genes are TRBV7-2 and TRBJ1-5; D is uncertain. Per the germline V gene, CDR1 is SGHTA and CDR2 is FQGNSA. The V and J ends lost 6 bases and 6 bases respectively, with 15 bases between them. The CDR3 totals 14 residues. Here the CDR3 reads CASRPGITTQPQHF. The CDR3 nucleotides read TGTGCCAGCAGGCCGGGAATTACCACTCAGCCCCAGCATTTT.

The genes are TRBV7-2 and TRBJ1-1; D is possibly TRBD1 (6 bases). Trimming removed 6 bases at V and 4 bases at J, with 15 bases between. The germline gives CDR1 SGHTA, CDR2 FQGNSA. The CDR3 contains 14 residues. The CDR3 region is CASSPQGGVTEAFF. CDR3 in DNA: TGTGCCAGCAGTCCACAGGGTGGGGTCACTGAAGCTTTCTTT.

This clone has only a few counts. The J gene is TRBJ2-7, the V gene TRBV15; no clear D gene. The CDR3 runs 17 residues. Trimming removed 1 base at V and 2 bases at J, with 18 bases between. Germline CDR1 and CDR2: LNHNV and YYDKDF (reference sequence). The CDR3 loop reads CATSRVSPTLSPYEQYF. The CDR3 DNA is TGTGCCACCAGCAGAGTGTCCCCCACCCTGTCCCCCTACGAGCAGTACTTC.

The chain recombines TRBV5-1 with TRBJ2-2; D not certain. V was shortened by 3 bases and J by 4 bases, with 16 bases between the two germline ends. Germline V gives CDR1 SGHRS, CDR2 YFSETQ. CDR3 length equals 16 residues. This CDR3 reads CASSSADIRSTGELFF. DNA for the CDR3: TGCGCCAGCAGCTCGGCGGATATTAGAAGCACCGGGGAGCTGTTTTTT.

The V and J genes are TRBV30 and TRBJ1-6; the D gene is possibly TRBD1 (6 bases). The germline V gene has CDR1 GTSNPN and CDR2 SVGIG (reference sequence). The CDR3 totals 13 residues. The V end was cut by 3 bases, the J end by 8 bases, with 11 bases between. CDR3 region: CAWSLTGYSPLHF. CDR3 bases: TGTGCCTGGAGCCTGACAGGCTATTCACCCCTCCACTTT.

This clone was seen a few times. CDR3 DNA: TGCAGCGTTGAAGATGGTAGCAGGGGAATCCAAGAGACCCAGTACTTC. Protein sequence: CSVEDGSRGIQETQYF. V gene TRBV29-1 combines with J gene TRBJ2-5, with a tentative D call TRBD1 (6 bases). CDR1 and CDR2 (germline): SQVTM, ANQGSEA. This CDR3 comprises 16 residues. The ends were cut back, 0 bases at V and 1 base at J, with 15 bases in the middle.

There are a few counts of this clone. The chain couples TRBV30 to TRBJ1-5; 8 bases align to TRBD1. Germline V CDR1 and CDR2: GTSNPN, SVGIG (reference sequence). The CDR3 is made up of 14 amino acids. V dropped 3 bases and J dropped 3; count of bases not matched to a gene: 4. CDR3: CAWSTGGDNQPQHF. The CDR3 region has the DNA TGTGCCTGGAGCACAGGGGGAGACAATCAGCCCCAGCATTTT. Variable domain in full (rest from reference TRBV30 and TRBJ1-5): SQTIHQWPATLVQPVGSPLSLECTVEGTSNPNLYWYRQAAGRGLQLLFYSVGIGQISSEVPQNLSASRPQDRQFILSSKKLLLSDSGFYLCAWSTGGDNQPQHFGDGTRLSIL.

This clone was detected only a few times. CDR3 in amino acids: CASSPHVNEKLFF. Here the CDR3 DNA reads TGTGCCAGCTCACCTCATGTTAATGAAAAACTGTTTTTT. The V call is TRBV18, the J call TRBJ1-4; D is uncertain. Germline lookup yields CDR1 KGHSH and CDR2 LQKENI. The CDR3 loop spans 13 amino acids. The V end was cut by 3 bases, the J end by 4 bases, with 6 bases between.